These T cell receptor beta chains were read from a single sample in a study of blood T cell repertoires in COVID-19. The repertoire was sequenced with immunoSEQ multiplex PCR; TCRdb's copy has only in-frame clones and lacks some. The table lists 80,000 to 100,000 clones, approximately 86% of them singletons. Sample: peripheral blood. The receptors were gathered from a woman of 80 years or more in a cohort sampled during active or convalescent COVID-19. CDR3s include the opening cysteine and the closing phenylalanine or tryptophan. Each record gives: J gene, V gene, CDR3 protein.

>TRBJ2-2|TRBV30
CAWSVSGSRTGELFF
>TRBJ2-7|TRBV6-5
CASRSGQLSYEQYF
>TRBJ1-6|TRBV7-2
CASSLGGLTQGHNSPLHF
>TRBJ2-5|TRBV10-1
CASSRGTGPEETQYF
>TRBJ2-5|TRBV7-3
CASSLGRGQETQYF
>TRBJ1-3|TRBV29-1
CSVVRAGNTIYF
>TRBJ2-1|TRBV7-3
CASSSRDRGYNEQFF
>TRBJ1-1|TRBV11-2
CASSLVSARVTEAFF
>TRBJ1-1|TRBV27
CASRQGVAPEAFF
>TRBJ2-1|TRBV3-1/TRBV3-2
CASSQGAGAYNEQFF
>TRBJ1-5|TRBV28
CASSRQRNQPQHF
>TRBJ2-3|TRBV11-3
CASSLGTSGRGEDTQYF
>TRBJ1-5|TRBV21-1
CASSRPDREGGQPQHF
>TRBJ1-1|TRBV7-3
CASSDTDREGAEAFF
>TRBJ1-2|TRBV21-1
CASSKPPIGRGPRGYTF
>TRBJ2-1|TRBV7-3
CASSPGDEQFF
>TRBJ2-1|TRBV21-1
CESPGQGYNEQFF
>TRBJ2-3|TRBV4-1
CASSQSASGSGKGDTQYF